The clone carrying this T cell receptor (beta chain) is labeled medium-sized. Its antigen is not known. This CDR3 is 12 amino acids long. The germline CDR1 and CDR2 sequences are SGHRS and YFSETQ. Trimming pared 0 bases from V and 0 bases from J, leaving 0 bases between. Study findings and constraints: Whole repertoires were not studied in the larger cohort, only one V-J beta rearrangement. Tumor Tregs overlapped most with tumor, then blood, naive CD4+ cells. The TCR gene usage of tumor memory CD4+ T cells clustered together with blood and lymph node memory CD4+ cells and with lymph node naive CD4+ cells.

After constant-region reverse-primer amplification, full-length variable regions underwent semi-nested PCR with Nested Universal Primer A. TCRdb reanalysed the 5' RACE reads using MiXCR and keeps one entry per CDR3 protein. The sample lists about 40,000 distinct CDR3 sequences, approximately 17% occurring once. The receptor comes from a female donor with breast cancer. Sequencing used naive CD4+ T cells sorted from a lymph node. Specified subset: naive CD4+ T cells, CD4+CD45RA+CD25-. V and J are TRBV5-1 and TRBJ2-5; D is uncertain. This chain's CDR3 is CASSLDQETQYF. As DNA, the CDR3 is TGCGCCAGCAGCTTGGACCAAGAGACCCAGTACTTC.